The clone carrying this TCR beta chain was detected many times. This sample stems from a study of T-cell reconstitution after alpha-beta-depleted transplantation in children. The authors prepared the TCRbeta library with unique molecular identifiers. TCRdb itself ran the PCR reads through MiXCR, one entry per CDR3 protein. This sample has 350,000 to 400,000 distinct CDR3 sequences, with 10% to 15% found just once. The CDR3 loop spans 15 amino acids. Germline CDR1 and CDR2: SGHTA and FQGNSA. Trimming cost V 5 bases and J 0 bases, with 10 bases left between them. The sample consisted of PBMCs, taken from the stem cell graft. This TCR was sampled from a human donor who donated a stem cell graft to a child with Fanconi anemia. This chain links TRBV7-2 with TRBJ2-2; possibly TRBD2 for D (5 bases). CDR3 bases: TGTGCCAGCAGCCAGGACTGGGCGAACACCGGGGAGCTGTTTTTT. This codes for CASSQDWANTGELFF.